This T cell receptor beta chain was captured by sequencing in a study of blood T cell repertoires in COVID-19. For the study at large: Samples representing acute and convalescent COVID-19 were sourced from the United States, Italy and Spain. T cells, B-cell-depleted T cells, or PBMCs provided the cDNA or gDNA that served as material.

Looked up from germline, CDR1 is SGHRS and CDR2 is YFSETQ. With 0 bases removed from V and 8 bases from J, the gap between germline ends came to 15 bases. This CDR3 comprises 15 residues. Original data processing: Estimation of nucleated cell counts was performed using reference gene primer amplification. Sequenced by immunoSEQ multiplex PCR; TCRdb stores in-frame clones only, minus some. Clone size and V and J calls were adopted from that table, with D and trimming inferred from the DNA. The sample lists 150,000 or so clones; 85% were seen once. Patients in Seattle were enrolled during active infection, then followed longitudinally.

The specimen sequenced was peripheral blood. V gene TRBV5-1 combines with J gene TRBJ2-1; weak D call: TRBD2 (6 bases). This TCR derives from a woman in her fifties or sixties with COVID-19, enrolled during active disease. The CDR3 reads CASSLVSREYDEQFF. The CDR3 nucleotides read TGCGCCAGCAGCTTGGTTTCCCGGGAGTACGATGAGCAGTTCTTC.